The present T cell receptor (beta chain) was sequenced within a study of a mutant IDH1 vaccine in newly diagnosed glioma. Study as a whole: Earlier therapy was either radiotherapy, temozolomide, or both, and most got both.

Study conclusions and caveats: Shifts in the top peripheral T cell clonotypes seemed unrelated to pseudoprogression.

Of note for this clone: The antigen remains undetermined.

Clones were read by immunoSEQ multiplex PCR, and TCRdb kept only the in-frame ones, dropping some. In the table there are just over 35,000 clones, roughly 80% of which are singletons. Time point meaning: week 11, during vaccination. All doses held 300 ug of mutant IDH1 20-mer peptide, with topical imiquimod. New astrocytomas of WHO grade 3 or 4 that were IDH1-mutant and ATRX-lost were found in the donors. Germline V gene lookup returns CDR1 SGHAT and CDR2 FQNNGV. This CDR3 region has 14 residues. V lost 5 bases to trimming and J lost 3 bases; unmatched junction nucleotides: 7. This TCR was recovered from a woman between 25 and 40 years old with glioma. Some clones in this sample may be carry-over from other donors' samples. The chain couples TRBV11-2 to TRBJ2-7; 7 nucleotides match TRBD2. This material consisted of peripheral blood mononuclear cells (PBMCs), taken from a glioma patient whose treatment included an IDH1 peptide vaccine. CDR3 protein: CASSPSGGLYEQYF. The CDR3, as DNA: TGTGCCAGCAGCCCCTCGGGGGGTCTCTACGAGCAGTACTTC.